Below, 3 T cell receptor beta chains from the same sample are listed, as sequenced in a study of OX40 agonist ivuxolimab in advanced cancers. The data were produced by immunoSEQ multiplex PCR, yet TCRdb's version contains in-frame clones alone and is incomplete. This repertoire shows around 82,000 clones, around nine tenths found once; its top ten account for about 0.8%. Sequenced material: CD4+ or CD8+ T cells sorted from blood, taken in a trial of the OX40 agonist ivuxolimab. The receptors here all came from an adult with an advanced solid tumor such as melanoma, head and neck, liver or kidney cancer.

This chain links TRBV5-5 with TRBJ2-3; D is unclear. Germline values: CDR1 SGHKS, CDR2 YYEKEE (reference sequence). V lost 0 bases and J lost 4, with 12 bases in between. This CDR3 has 15 residues. The CDR3 spells CASSLVVGAADTQYF. DNA for the CDR3: TGTGCCAGCAGCTTGGTAGTTGGAGCTGCAGATACGCAGTATTTT.

This chain links TRBV30 with TRBJ2-2; no firm D call. The length of the CDR3 is 13 residues. Germline-derived CDR1 and CDR2 are GTSNPN and SVGIG (reference sequence). V lost 8 bases and J 1 base, leaving 11 bases between the germline ends. CDR3: CAQPRQNTGELFF. The DNA of the CDR3 is TGTGCCCAACCCCGACAGAACACCGGGGAGCTGTTTTTT. Complete variable domain (other parts from reference TRBV30 and TRBJ2-2): SQTIHQWPATLVQPVGSPLSLECTVEGTSNPNLYWYRQAAGRGLQLLFYSVGIGQISSEVPQNLSASRPQDRQFILSSKKLLLSDSGFYLCAQPRQNTGELFFGEGSRLTVL.

The V and J genes are TRBV5-4 and TRBJ2-3; D is uncertain. The V and J ends lost 0 bases and 2 bases respectively, with 13 bases between them. The germline V gene has CDR1 SGHNT and CDR2 YYREEE (reference sequence). This CDR3 region has 16 residues. DNA of the CDR3: TGTGCCAGCAGCTTGGTGTTCCGGCGAGACACAGATACGCAGTATTTT. As protein: CASSLVFRRDTDTQYF. Looking up the rest from reference TRBV5-4 and TRBJ2-3 gives the full variable domain: ETGVTQSPTHLIKTRGQQVTLRCSSQSGHNTVSWYQQALGQGPQFIFQYYREEENGRGNFPPRFSGLQFPNYSSELNVNALELDDSALYLCASSLVFRRDTDTQYFGPGTRLTVL.